This T cell receptor beta chain was observed in a study of response to subunit inactivated influenza vaccine. Findings and caveats of the study: With each seasonal influenza vaccination, the authors suggested, few new T cells are recruited.

The junction had 4 bases not matched to a gene; V was cut back by 7 bases and J by 0 bases. CDR1 is LNHDA and CDR2 is SQIVND in the germline V gene (reference sequence). The CDR3 length is 15 residues. Each CDR3 protein is one row after TCRdb ran MiXCR on the RT-PCR reads. The repertoire holds approximately 530,000 distinct CDR3 sequences, roughly 8.2% seen once, with over 10% in the top ten. This clonotype appeared many times. Its cognate antigen is unknown. The sample was PBMCs from blood, taken about 24 months after vaccination. This sequence joins TRBV19 and TRBJ1-5; the match to TRBD1 covers 9 bases. This receptor was taken from a man aged 45 to 70 who received an inactivated influenza vaccine. CDR3 DNA: TGTGCCAGTATCCGGGACAGGGATAGCAATCAGCCCCAGCATTTT. Protein product: CASIRDRDSNQPQHF.